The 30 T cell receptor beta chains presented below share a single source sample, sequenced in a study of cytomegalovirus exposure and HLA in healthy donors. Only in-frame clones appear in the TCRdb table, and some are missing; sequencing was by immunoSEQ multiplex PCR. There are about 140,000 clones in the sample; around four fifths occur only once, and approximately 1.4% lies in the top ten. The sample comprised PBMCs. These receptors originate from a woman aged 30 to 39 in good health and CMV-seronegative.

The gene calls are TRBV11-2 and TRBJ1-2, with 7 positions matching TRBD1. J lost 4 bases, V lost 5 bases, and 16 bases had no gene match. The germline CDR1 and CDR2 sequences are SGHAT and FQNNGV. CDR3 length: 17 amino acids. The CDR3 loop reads CASSPRTGGIHLYGYTF. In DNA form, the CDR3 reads TGTGCCAGCAGCCCCCGGACAGGCGGTATTCACCTCTATGGCTACACCTTC.

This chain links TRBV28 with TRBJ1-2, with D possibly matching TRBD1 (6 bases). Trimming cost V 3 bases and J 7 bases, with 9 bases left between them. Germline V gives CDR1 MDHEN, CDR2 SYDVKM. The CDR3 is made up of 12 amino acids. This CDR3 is CASSFQGFGYTF. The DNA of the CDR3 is TGTGCCAGCAGTTTTCAGGGGTTTGGCTACACCTTC.

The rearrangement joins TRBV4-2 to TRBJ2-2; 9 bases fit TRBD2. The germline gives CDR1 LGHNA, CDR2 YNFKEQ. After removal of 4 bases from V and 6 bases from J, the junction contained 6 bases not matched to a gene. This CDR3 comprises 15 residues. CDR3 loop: CASSLERGEAGELFF. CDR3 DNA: TGTGCCAGCAGCCTGGAGCGGGGGGAGGCCGGGGAGCTGTTTTTT.

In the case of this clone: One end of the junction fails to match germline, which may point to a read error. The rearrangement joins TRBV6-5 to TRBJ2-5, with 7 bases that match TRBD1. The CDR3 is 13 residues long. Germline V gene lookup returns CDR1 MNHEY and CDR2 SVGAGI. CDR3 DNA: TGTGCCAGCAGTAACTCAGGGGGAGAGACCCAGTACTTC. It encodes CASSNSGGETQYF.

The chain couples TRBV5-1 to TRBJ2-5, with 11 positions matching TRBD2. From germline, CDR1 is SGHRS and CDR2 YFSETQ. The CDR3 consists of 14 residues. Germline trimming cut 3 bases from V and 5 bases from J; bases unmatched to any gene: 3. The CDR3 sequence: CASSWGLAVETQYF. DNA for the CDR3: TGCGCCAGCAGCTGGGGACTAGCGGTGGAGACCCAGTACTTC.

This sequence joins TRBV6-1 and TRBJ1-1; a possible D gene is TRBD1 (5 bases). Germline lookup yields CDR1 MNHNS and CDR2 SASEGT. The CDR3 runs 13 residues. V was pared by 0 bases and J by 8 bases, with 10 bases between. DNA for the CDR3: TGTGCCAGCAGTGAAGCGCGGGGCCGCGAAGCTTTCTTT. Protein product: CASSEARGREAFF.

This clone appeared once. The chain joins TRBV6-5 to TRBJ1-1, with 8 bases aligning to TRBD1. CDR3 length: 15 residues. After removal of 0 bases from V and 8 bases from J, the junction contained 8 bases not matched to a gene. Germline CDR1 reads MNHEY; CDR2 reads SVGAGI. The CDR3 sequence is CASSYSQTGEGEAFF. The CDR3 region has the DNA TGTGCCAGCAGTTACTCCCAGACAGGGGAGGGAGAAGCTTTCTTT.

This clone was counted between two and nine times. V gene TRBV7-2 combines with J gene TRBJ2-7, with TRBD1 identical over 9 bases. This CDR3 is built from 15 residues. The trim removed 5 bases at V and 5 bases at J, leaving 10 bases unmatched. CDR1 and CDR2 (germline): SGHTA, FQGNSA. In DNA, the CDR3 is TGTGCCAGCAGCCCAGGAGGGACAGGGTACCACGAGCAGTACTTC. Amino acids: CASSPGGTGYHEQYF.

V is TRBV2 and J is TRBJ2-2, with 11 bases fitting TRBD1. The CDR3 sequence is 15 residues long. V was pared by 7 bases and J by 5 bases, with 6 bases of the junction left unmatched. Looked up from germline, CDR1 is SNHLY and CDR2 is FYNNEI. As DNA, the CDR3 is TGTGCCAGCAAGCTCGGGACAGGGGGAACCGGGGAGCTGTTTTTT. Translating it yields CASKLGTGGTGELFF.

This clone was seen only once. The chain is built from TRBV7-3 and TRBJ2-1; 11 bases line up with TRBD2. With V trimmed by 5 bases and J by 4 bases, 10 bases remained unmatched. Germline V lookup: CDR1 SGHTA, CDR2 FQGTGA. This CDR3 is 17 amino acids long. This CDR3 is CASSRSSGGSKYNEQFF. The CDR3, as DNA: TGTGCCAGCAGCCGATCTAGCGGGGGGAGCAAATACAATGAGCAGTTCTTC.

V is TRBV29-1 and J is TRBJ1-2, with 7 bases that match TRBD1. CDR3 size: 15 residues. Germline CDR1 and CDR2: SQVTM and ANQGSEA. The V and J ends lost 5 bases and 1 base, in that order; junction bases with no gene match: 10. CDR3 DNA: TGCAGCGTTCTTGGGCAGGGGGAGGTTAACTATGGCTACACCTTC. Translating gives CSVLGQGEVNYGYTF.

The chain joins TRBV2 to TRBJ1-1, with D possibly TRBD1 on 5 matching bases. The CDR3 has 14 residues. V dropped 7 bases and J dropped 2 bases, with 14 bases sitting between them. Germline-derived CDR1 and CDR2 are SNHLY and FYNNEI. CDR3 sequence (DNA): TGTGCCAGCACTCTGCTGACAGTTAACACTGAAGCTTTCTTT. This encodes CASTLLTVNTEAFF. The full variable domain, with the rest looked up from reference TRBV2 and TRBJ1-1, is EPEVTQTPSHQVTQMGQEVILRCVPISNHLYFYWYRQILGQKVEFLVSFYNNEISEKSEIFDDQFSVERPDGSNFTLKIRSTKLEDSAMYFCASTLLTVNTEAFFGQGTRLTVV.

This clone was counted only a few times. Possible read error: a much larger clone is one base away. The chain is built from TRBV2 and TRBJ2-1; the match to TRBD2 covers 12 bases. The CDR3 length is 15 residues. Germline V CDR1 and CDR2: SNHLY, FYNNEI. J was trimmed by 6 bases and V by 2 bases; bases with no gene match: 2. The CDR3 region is CASSESSGGANEQFF. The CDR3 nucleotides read TGTGCCAGCAGTGAATCTAGCGGGGGGGCCAATGAGCAGTTCTTC. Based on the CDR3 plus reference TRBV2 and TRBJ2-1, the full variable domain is EPEVTQTPSHQVTQMGQEVILRCVPISNHLYFYWYRQILGQKVEFLVSFYNNEISEKSEIFDDQFSVERPDGSNFTLKIRSTKLEDSAMYFCASSESSGGANEQFFGPGTRLTVL.

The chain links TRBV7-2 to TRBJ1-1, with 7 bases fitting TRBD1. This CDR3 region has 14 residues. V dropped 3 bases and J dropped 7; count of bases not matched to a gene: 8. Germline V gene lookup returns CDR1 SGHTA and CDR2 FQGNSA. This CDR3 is CASSFRRDSYEAFF. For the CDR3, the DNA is TGTGCCAGCAGCTTCCGCCGGGACAGCTATGAAGCTTTCTTT.

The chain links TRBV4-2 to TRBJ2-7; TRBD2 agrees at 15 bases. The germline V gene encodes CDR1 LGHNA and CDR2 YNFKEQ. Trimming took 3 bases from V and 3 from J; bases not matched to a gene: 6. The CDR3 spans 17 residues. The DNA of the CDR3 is TGTGCCAGCAGCCATACCGGGACTAGCGGGGGGAACTACGAGCAGTACTTC. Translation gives CASSHTGTSGGNYEQYF.

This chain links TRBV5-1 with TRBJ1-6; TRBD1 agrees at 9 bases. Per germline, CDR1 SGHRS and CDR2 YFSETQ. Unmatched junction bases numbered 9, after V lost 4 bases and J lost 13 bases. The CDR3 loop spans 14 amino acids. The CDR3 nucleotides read TGCGCCAGCAGCCCCGGACAGGGGCGGGTGCCCCTCCACTTT. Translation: CASSPGQGRVPLHF. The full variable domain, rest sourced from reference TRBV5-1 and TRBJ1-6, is KAGVTQTPRYLIKTRGQQVTLSCSPISGHRSVSWYQQTPGQGLQFLFEYFSETQRNKGNFPGRFSGRQFSNSRSEMNVSTLELGDSALYLCASSPGQGRVPLHFGNGTRLTVT.

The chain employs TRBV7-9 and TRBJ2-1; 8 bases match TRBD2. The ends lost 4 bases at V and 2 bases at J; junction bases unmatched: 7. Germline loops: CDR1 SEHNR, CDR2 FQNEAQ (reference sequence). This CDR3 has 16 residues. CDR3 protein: CASSSPSGGTYNEQFF. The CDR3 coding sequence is TGTGCCAGCAGCTCCCCGAGCGGGGGCACCTACAATGAGCAGTTCTTC. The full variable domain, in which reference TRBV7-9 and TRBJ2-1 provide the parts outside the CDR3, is DTGVSQNPRHKITKRGQNVTFRCDPISEHNRLYWYRQTLGQGPEFLTYFQNEAQLEKSRLLSDRFSAERPKGSFSTLEIQRTEQGDSAMYLCASSSPSGGTYNEQFFGPGTRLTVL.

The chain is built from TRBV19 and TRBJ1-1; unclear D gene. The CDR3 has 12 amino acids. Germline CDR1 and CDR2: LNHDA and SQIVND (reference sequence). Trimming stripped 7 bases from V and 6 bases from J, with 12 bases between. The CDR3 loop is CASIGERSEAFF. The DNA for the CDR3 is TGTGCCAGTATCGGGGAAAGGTCTGAAGCTTTCTTT.

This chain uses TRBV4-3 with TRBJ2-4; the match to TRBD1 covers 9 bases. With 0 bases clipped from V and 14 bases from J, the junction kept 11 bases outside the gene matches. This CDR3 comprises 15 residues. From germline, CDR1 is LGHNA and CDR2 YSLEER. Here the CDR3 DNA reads TGCGCCAGCAGCCAAGAAGGATCGACAGGGGGTACTAAGTACTTC. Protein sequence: CASSQEGSTGGTKYF.

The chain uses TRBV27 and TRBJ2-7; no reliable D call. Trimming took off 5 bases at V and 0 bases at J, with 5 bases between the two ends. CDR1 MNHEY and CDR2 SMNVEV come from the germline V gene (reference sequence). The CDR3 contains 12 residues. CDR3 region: CASSPSSYEQYF. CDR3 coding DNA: TGTGCCAGCAGTCCGAGCTCCTACGAGCAGTACTTC.

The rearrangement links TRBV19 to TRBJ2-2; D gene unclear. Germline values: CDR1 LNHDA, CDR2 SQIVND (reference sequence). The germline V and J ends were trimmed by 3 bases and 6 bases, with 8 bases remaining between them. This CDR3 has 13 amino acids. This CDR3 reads CASSIVSPGELFF. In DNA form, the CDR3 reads TGTGCCAGTAGTATTGTCTCTCCCGGGGAGCTGTTTTTT.

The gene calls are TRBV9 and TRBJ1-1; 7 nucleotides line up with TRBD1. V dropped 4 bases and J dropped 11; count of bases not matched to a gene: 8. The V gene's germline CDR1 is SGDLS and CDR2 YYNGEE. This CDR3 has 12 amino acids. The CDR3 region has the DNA TGTGCCAGCAGCCCCCGACAGGGTCCGGCTTTCTTT. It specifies CASSPRQGPAFF.

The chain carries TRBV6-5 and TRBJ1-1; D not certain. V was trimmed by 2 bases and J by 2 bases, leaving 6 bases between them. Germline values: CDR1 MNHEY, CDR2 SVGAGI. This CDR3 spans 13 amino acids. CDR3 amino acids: CASSYIGNTEAFF. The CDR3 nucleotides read TGTGCCAGCAGTTACATCGGTAACACTGAAGCTTTCTTT.

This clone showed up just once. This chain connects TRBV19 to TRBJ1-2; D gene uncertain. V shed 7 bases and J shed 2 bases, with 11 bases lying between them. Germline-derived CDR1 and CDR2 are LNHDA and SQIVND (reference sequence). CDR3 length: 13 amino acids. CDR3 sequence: CASTPSGNYGYTF. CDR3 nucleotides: TGTGCCAGTACCCCTTCAGGAAACTATGGCTACACCTTC.

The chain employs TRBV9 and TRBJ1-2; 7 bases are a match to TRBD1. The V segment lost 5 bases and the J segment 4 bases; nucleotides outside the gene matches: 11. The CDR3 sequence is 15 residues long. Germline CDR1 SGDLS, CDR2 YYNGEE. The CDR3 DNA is TGTGCCAGCAGTACGGGACAGCCGGTGTTCTATGGCTACACCTTC. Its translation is CASSTGQPVFYGYTF.

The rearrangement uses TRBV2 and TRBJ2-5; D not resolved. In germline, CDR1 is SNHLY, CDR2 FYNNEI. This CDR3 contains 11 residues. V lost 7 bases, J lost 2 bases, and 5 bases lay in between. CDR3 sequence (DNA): TGTGCCAGCACCTTACAAGAGACCCAGTACTTC. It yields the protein CASTLQETQYF.

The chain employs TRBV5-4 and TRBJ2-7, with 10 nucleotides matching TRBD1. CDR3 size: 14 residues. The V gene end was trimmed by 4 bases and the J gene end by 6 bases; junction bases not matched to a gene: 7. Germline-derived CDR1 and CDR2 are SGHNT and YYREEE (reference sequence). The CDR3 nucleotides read TGTGCCAGCAGCCCGGTGGGGACAGGGGCCGAGCAGTACTTC. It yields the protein CASSPVGTGAEQYF.

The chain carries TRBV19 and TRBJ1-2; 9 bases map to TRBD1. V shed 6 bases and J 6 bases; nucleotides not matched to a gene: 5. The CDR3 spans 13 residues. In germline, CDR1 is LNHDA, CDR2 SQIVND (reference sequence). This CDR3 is CASSLGQGHGYTF. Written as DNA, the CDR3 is TGTGCCAGTAGCCTCGGACAGGGGCATGGCTACACCTTC.

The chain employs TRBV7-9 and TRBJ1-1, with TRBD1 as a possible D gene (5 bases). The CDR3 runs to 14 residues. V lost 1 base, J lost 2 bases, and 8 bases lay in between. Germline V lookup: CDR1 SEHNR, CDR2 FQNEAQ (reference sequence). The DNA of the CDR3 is TGTGCCAGCAGCTTAGGGAGGGGAAACACTGAAGCTTTCTTT. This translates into CASSLGRGNTEAFF.

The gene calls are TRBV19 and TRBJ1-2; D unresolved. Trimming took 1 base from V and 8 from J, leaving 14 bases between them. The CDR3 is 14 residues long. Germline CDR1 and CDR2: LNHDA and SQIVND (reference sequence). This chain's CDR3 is CASSIAGRPSGYTF. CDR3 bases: TGTGCCAGTAGTATAGCAGGTCGTCCTAGCGGCTACACCTTC.